Below are 17 T cell receptor beta chains sequenced from a single sample in a study of T cell responses to AZD1222 COVID-19 vaccine. The data were produced by immunoSEQ multiplex PCR, yet TCRdb's version contains in-frame clones alone and is incomplete. The table has some 150,000 clones, roughly 90% seen once; the top ten hold approximately 5.4%. The specimen comprised peripheral blood, sampled on day 0 of AZD1222 vaccination. The receptor source for this set is an adult in good health.

This clone was seen a single time. The chain is built from TRBV28 and TRBJ1-5, with TRBD1 as a possible D gene (5 bases). CDR1 is MDHEN, CDR2 SYDVKM, per germline. This CDR3 region has 13 residues. Trimming left V 5 bases short and J 5 bases short, with 10 bases between. The CDR3 DNA is TGTGCCAGCAGTATTCAGGGATATCAGCCCCAGCATTTT. This gives the protein CASSIQGYQPQHF.

V and J are TRBV5-5 and TRBJ1-1; D call uncertain. V lost 7 bases, J lost 3 bases, and 19 bases lay in between. Germline assignment: CDR1 SGHKS and CDR2 YYEKEE (reference sequence). The CDR3 length is 15 residues. This CDR3 is CASVGWTLKDTEAFF. CDR3 bases: TGTGCCAGCGTCGGGTGGACTCTAAAGGACACTGAAGCTTTCTTT. The full variable domain, completed using reference TRBV5-5 and TRBJ1-1, is DAGVTQSPTHLIKTRGQQVTLRCSPISGHKSVSWYQQVLGQGPQFIFQYYEKEERGRGNFPDRFSARQFPNYSSELNVNALLLGDSALYLCASVGWTLKDTEAFFGQGTRLTVV.

V gene TRBV6-1 combines with J gene TRBJ2-1, with 9 bases matching TRBD2. Germline V gene sequence: CDR1 MNHNS, CDR2 SASEGT. This CDR3 spans 15 amino acids. The J segment lost 6 bases and the V segment lost 3 bases, leaving 6 bases of the junction unmatched. The CDR3 here is CASSEGLADSNEQFF. Written as DNA, the CDR3 is TGTGCCAGCAGTGAGGGACTAGCAGATAGCAATGAGCAGTTCTTC.

The chain carries TRBV18 and TRBJ1-1; no firm D call. Trimming shortened V by 4 bases and J by 2 bases, and 8 bases separated the two germline ends. This CDR3 contains 13 residues. The germline V gene has CDR1 KGHSH and CDR2 LQKENI. CDR3 nucleotide sequence: TGTGCCAGCTCACGAGACCACAACACTGAAGCTTTCTTT. Amino acid sequence: CASSRDHNTEAFF. The full variable domain, its missing parts supplied by reference TRBV18 and TRBJ1-1, is NAGVMQNPRHLVRRRGQEARLRCSPMKGHSHVYWYRQLPEEGLKFMVYLQKENIIDESGMPKERFSAEFPKEGPSILRIQQVVRGDSAAYFCASSRDHNTEAFFGQGTRLTVV.

As DNA, the CDR3 is TGTGCCAGCAGTTACTCGACCCTCTACGAGCAGTACTTC. It is translated as CASSYSTLYEQYF. V gene TRBV6-5 combines with J gene TRBJ2-7, with D unclear. Germline V gene lookup returns CDR1 MNHEY and CDR2 SVGAGI. The CDR3 length is 13 residues. V was pared by 0 bases and J by 3 bases, with 6 bases between.

This clone showed up just once. The CDR3 bases are TGTGCCAGCAATTCCCTACAGGGCCCTGGAAACACCATATATTTT. Translated, it gives CASNSLQGPGNTIYF. J is TRBJ1-3 and V is TRBV28; D might be TRBD1 (6 bases). V was pared by 7 bases and J by 2 bases, with 15 bases between. Germline CDR1 and CDR2: MDHEN and SYDVKM. The CDR3 has 15 amino acids.

This chain joins TRBV6-5 and TRBJ1-4; a weak D match, TRBD1 (5 bases). Per germline, CDR1 MNHEY and CDR2 SVGAGI. Trimming left V 2 bases short and J 2 bases short, with 6 bases between. The CDR3 consists of 14 residues. CDR3: CASSYEGTNEKLFF. The CDR3 DNA reads TGTGCCAGCAGTTACGAGGGGACTAATGAAAAACTGTTTTTT.

The chain carries TRBV5-1 and TRBJ2-1; perhaps D is TRBD1 or TRBD2 (5 bases each). CDR1 is SGHRS and CDR2 is YFSETQ in the germline V gene. The V gene lost 4 bases and the J gene lost 6 bases, with 14 bases spanning the gap. The CDR3 loop spans 14 amino acids. The CDR3 reads CASSKDMGSNEQFF. CDR3 nucleotide sequence: TGCGCCAGCAGCAAGGACATGGGGAGCAATGAGCAGTTCTTC.

The chain has TRBV27 and TRBJ2-1; D unresolved. V lost 5 bases and J lost 0, with 5 bases in between. Germline V lookup: CDR1 MNHEY, CDR2 SMNVEV (reference sequence). CDR3 length: 13 residues. The CDR3 DNA sequence: TGTGCCAGCAGTACCTACTCCTACAATGAGCAGTTCTTC. Its protein is CASSTYSYNEQFF.

The CDR3 spells CASSLQGSTGELFF. CDR3 bases: TGTGCCAGCAGCCTACAGGGGTCTACCGGGGAGCTGTTTTTT. The V call is TRBV3-1 (or the pseudogene TRBV3-2), the J call TRBJ2-2; 7 nucleotides match TRBD1. J was trimmed by 5 bases and V by 4 bases; bases with no gene match: 4. CDR1 is LGHDT and CDR2 is YNNKEL in the germline V gene (reference sequence). CDR3 length: 14 residues.

The rearrangement joins TRBV13 to TRBJ2-2, with no clear D. The CDR3 is 12 amino acids. Germline CDR1 and CDR2: PRHDT and FYEKMQ (reference sequence). Between the trimmed V and J ends, which lost 5 bases and 5 bases, there was a span of 6 bases. CDR3 DNA sequence: TGTGCCAGCAGCCGAGAAACCGGGGAGCTGTTTTTT. Translation gives CASSRETGELFF.

The rearrangement uses TRBV6-6 and TRBJ2-7; perhaps TRBD2 as D (5 bases). The CDR3 sequence is 16 residues long. With 0 bases removed from V and 2 bases from J, the gap between germline ends came to 14 bases. Germline assignment: CDR1 MNHNY and CDR2 SVGAGI (reference sequence). The CDR3 DNA is TGTGCCAGCAGTTACTCCGGGGATGACCGCCCCTACGAGCAGTACTTC. It encodes CASSYSGDDRPYEQYF.

In its sample, this clone was seen once. The CDR3 here is CASSQSRGANTGELFF. CDR3 in DNA: TGCGCCAGCAGTCAATCACGGGGGGCGAACACCGGGGAGCTGTTTTTT. The V gene is TRBV23-1, the J gene TRBJ2-2, with TRBD2 identical over 7 bases. TRBV23-1 is placed among ORFs of uncertain function. There are 16 residues in the CDR3. J was trimmed by 0 bases and V by 0 bases; bases with no gene match: 1.

The rearrangement joins TRBV18 to TRBJ2-1; possible D gene TRBD2, 6 bases. CDR3 size: 18 residues. Germline-derived CDR1 and CDR2 are KGHSH and LQKENI. Trimming pared 0 bases from V and 1 base from J, leaving 16 bases between. In nucleotides, the CDR3 is TGTGCCAGCTCACCACCGCGGGGAGACCTCCCTTCCTACAATGAGCAGTTCTTC. This sequence encodes CASSPPRGDLPSYNEQFF.

This rearrangement joins TRBV19 to TRBJ2-5; weak D call: TRBD1 (6 bases). V was pared by 10 bases and J by 0 bases, with 15 bases between. The CDR3 length is 14 residues. Per germline, CDR1 LNHDA and CDR2 SQIVND (reference sequence). The CDR3 DNA reads TGTGCCACCAAGCACAGGGACCACCAAGAGACCCAGTACTTC. Protein: CATKHRDHQETQYF.

The chain carries TRBV6-5 and TRBJ1-5, with D perhaps TRBD1 (6 bases). The length of the CDR3 is 14 residues. Trimming shortened V by 5 bases and J by 5 bases, and 13 bases separated the two germline ends. The germline gives CDR1 MNHEY, CDR2 SVGAGI. CDR3 region: CASSPGTTDQPQHF. The CDR3 DNA follows: TGTGCCAGCAGTCCCGGGACAACTGATCAGCCCCAGCATTTT.

V usage is TRBV5-1 and J usage is TRBJ2-1; no definite D call. Trimming shortened V by 2 bases and J by 8 bases, and 17 bases separated the two germline ends. Germline lookup yields CDR1 SGHRS and CDR2 YFSETQ. CDR3 length: 15 amino acids. The CDR3 here is CASSLQPALEDEQFF. The DNA of the CDR3 is TGCGCCAGCAGCTTACAGCCCGCCCTAGAGGATGAGCAGTTCTTC.